A selection of T cell receptor beta chains follows, all from one sample in a study of identical twins. In TCRdb, the 5' RACE reads were re-called with MiXCR into one record per CDR3 protein. The data show 500,000 to 600,000 distinct CDR3 sequences, 20% to 25% seen once. A further study also used this sample, focusing on T cells expressing NK-cell markers.

The material sequenced was CD4+ T cells sorted from blood. The receptors were sampled from a woman younger than 30 in good health. Each CDR3 is given with its conserved first and last residue. A D gene is named only where the DNA matches it firmly. Part of the rows lack a size; the others show once, few, many or a class for expanded clones.

V	J	D	size	CDR3	DNA
TRBV6-5	TRBJ1-6	NA	few	CASSYSRGLGNSPLHF	TGTGCCAGCAGTTACTCGAGGGGTCTGGGAAATTCACCCCTCCACTTT
TRBV6-2/TRBV6-3	TRBJ2-1	NA	NA	CASSPAGSRNEQFF	TGTGCCAGCAGCCCAGCGGGCTCGAGGAATGAGCAGTTCTTC
TRBV5-1	TRBJ2-5	NA	NA	CASSEGLAKETQYF	TGCGCCAGCAGCGAGGGACTGGCCAAAGAGACCCAGTACTTC
TRBV9	TRBJ1-2	TRBD1	NA	CASSAPPTGESYTF	TGTGCCAGCAGCGCCCCGCCGACAGGGGAGAGCTACACCTTC
TRBV20-1	TRBJ1-2	TRBD1	few	CSADPPDRQLYGYTF	TGCAGTGCTGATCCCCCGGACAGGCAACTCTATGGCTACACCTTC
TRBV2	TRBJ1-4	NA	NA	CASSRETDSGLFF	TGTGCCAGCAGTAGAGAGACCGACAGCGGACTGTTTTTT
TRBV3-1	TRBJ2-3	TRBD2	NA	CASRQAGVEDTQYF	TGTGCCAGCAGACAGGCGGGAGTGGAAGATACGCAGTATTTT
TRBV19	TRBJ1-2	TRBD1	few	CASSDPGGPDYGYTF	TGTGCCAGTAGTGACCCAGGGGGACCCGACTATGGCTACACCTTC
TRBV2	TRBJ2-1	TRBD2	NA	CASSEAPAGAYNEQFF	TGTGCCAGCAGTGAAGCTCCAGCGGGGGCCTACAATGAGCAGTTCTTC
TRBV5-1	TRBJ1-1	TRBD1	NA	CASSSFPRDREGPNTEAFF	TGCGCCAGCAGTTCCTTCCCCCGGGACAGGGAAGGCCCGAACACTGAAGCTTTCTTT